The clone carrying this T cell receptor (beta chain) was seen ten or more times. This CDR3 is 13 amino acids long. Germline V gene lookup returns CDR1 SQVTM and CDR2 ANQGSEA. Trimming took 1 base from V and 4 from J, leaving 10 bases between them. TCRdb called the 5' RACE reads again in MiXCR, with one record for every CDR3 protein. The data show just under 65,000 distinct CDR3 sequences, approximately 23% seen once. Source material: memory CD4+ T cells sorted from a lymph node. Subset denoted: memory CD4+ T cells, CD4+CD45RO+CD25-. The chain has TRBV29-1 and TRBJ1-1, with TRBD1 as a possible D gene (5 bases). This clonotype was sampled from a female donor with breast cancer. In nucleotides, the CDR3 is TGCAGCGTTGAAGGGGGCGCGGGCACTGAAGCTTTCTTT. Protein product: CSVEGGAGTEAFF.